This T cell receptor (beta chain) is from a study of T cells in Graves' hyperthyroidism and ophthalmopathy. Hyperthyroidism, newly diagnosed and lasting under 2 months, affected patients aged 18 to 65. Any patient presenting with uncontrolled infection, other autoimmune disease, pregnancy or lactation was left out. CDR3 length: 14 residues. From germline, CDR1 is MDHEN and CDR2 SYDVKM. Findings and caveats of the study: Through a model of 13 V-J features, ophthalmopathy was separated from stable hyperthyroidism.

This clonotype has ten or more counts. Antigen unknown. One end of the junction varies from germline; a read error may be responsible. TCR beta CDR3 region amplification was performed from RNA transcripts. With the HTBI primer set, the TCR CDR3 went through a first round of RT-PCR. TCRdb re-derived calls from the multiplex PCR reads in MiXCR, one entry per CDR3 protein. The sample includes about 350,000 distinct CDR3 sequences, approximately 15% of them seen just once. The sequence came from a woman younger than 45 with Graves' hyperthyroidism. The sample comprised blood. The chain employs TRBV28 and TRBJ1-5, with TRBD1 as a possible D gene (6 bases). This CDR3 is CATSDRRKNQPQHF. CDR3 sequence (DNA): TGTGCCACCAGTGACAGGAGAAAAAATCAGCCCCAGCATTTT.